This T cell receptor (beta chain) was observed in a study of T cell responses to AZD1222 COVID-19 vaccine (dated by TCRdb to 2020 to 2022). In the study overall: A total of around 240 trial participants underwent TCR sequencing, of whom some 210 received two doses of AZD1222 and about 25 received two doses of the MenACWY control vaccine. Trial participants were enrolled into age subgroups of 18-55, 56-69 and 70-plus years, which contained about 150, 27 and 61 TCR-sequenced participants, respectively.

Reading the label with the study, this specimen's time point is: baseline before first vaccination. What the treatment or condition label conveys for this sample: meningococcal conjugate vaccine given as trial control. Vaccinee samples were obtained from the UK trials COV001 and COV002, which included a single-blind randomized controlled phase 2/3 trial of AZD1222 (ChAdOx1 nCoV-19) in healthy adults. For TCRbeta chain sequencing, PBMC samples from trial participants were taken at day 0 and at day 28 after the second dose. Broad study findings and their caveats: Conclusions about previously exposed vaccinees were limited because only six AZD1222 recipients were SARS-CoV-2 seropositive at baseline. The 56-69-year group was small, and its depth increase did not reach significance, likely because of low power. Participants were mostly white British and included more females than males, and it was suggested by the authors that clonal diversity may have been underestimated. Reportedly, almost half of the unique spike-specific TCRs recognized epitopes lying outside the regions that are mutated in the B.1.351 and B.1.1.7 variants. Vaccine-associated CD4 TCRs spanned the whole spike protein, with dominant responses in regions 160-218 and 743-854. Because no samples from the day 14 peak response were available, repertoires could be characterized only after the peak T cell response. A significant rise in spike-specific TCR breadth and depth was observed after two AZD1222 doses relative to day 0 and relative to MenACWY recipients.

Spanning cysteine to phenylalanine, the CDR3 consists of 13 amino acids. Solely the CDR3 DNA is kept, with 39 bases framed from the first base. CDR1 and CDR2 are read off the germline V gene (reference sequence) as LNHDA and SQIVND. Deletion took 3 bases off V and 4 bases off J, with a span of 7 bases between the germline ends. The CDR3 regions of human TCRbeta chains were analyzed by immunosequencing. On the study's bioinformatics: TCRs in the repertoires were compared against a reference library of SARS-CoV-2-specific TCRs that had been generated with the MIRA antigen-specificity platform. Breadth was defined as the fraction of unique TCRs that were SARS-CoV-2-associated. Depth was defined as the fraction of total T cells that were SARS-CoV-2-associated. Each spike-specific TCR was assigned to its reactive spike region and to a CD4 or CD8 class using the MIRA data. Log10-transformed breadth and depth values were compared by one-way ANOVA with Sidak's multiple comparisons tests. TCRdb provides this immuneACCESS table in a form limited to in-frame rearrangements. Some clones are lacking; in checked studies, under half of them reflect an unresolved V gene, and why the rest are absent is not known. V, J and clone size are those of that table, while D and trimming were read from the DNA. This sample is represented by approximately 200,000 clones; more than 75% of them were singletons. In total, the top ten clones hold 2.5% to 3% of the sample.

Turning to this clone: Its antigen is unknown. No clone much larger than this one lies a single base away; base qualities are absent.

The sequencing used peripheral blood, collected on day 0 of MenACWY control vaccination. Rearrangement joined TRBV19 to TRBJ1-5; the D region possibly corresponds to TRBD1 (5 bases align). The TCR sequence derives from an adult in good health. The CDR3 corresponds to CASSMGGNQPQHF. The DNA sequence follows: TGTGCCAGTAGTATGGGGGGGAATCAGCCCCAGCATTTT.